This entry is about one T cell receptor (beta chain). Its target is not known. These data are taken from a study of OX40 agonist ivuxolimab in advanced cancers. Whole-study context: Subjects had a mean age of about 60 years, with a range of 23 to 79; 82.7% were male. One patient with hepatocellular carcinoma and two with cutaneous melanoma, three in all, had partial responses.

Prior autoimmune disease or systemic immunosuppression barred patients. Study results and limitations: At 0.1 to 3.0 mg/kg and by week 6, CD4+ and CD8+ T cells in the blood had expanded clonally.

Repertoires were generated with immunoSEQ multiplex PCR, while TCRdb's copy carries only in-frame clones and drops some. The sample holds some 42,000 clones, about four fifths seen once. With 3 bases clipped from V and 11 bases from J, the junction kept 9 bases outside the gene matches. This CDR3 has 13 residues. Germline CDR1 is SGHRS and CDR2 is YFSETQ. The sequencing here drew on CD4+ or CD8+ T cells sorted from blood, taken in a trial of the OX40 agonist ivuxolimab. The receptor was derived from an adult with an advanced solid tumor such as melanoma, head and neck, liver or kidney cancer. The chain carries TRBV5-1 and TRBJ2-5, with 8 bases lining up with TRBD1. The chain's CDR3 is CASSWGQAEEQYF. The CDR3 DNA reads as TGCGCCAGCAGCTGGGGACAGGCGGAAGAGCAGTACTTC.